A selection of T cell receptor beta chains follows, all from one sample in a study of Graves' ophthalmopathy and Graves' hyperthyroidism. TCRdb reprocessed the multiplex PCR reads via MiXCR and lists one record per CDR3 protein. The sample includes some 370,000 distinct CDR3 sequences, about 18% seen only once; the top ten take 2% to 3%. Material for sequencing was peripheral blood. All receptors come from an adult woman with stable Graves' hyperthyroidism. The CDR3 runs from the conserved cysteine through the conserved F or W. Each record gives: D gene, clone size, CDR3 length, V gene, J gene, CDR3 protein, CDR3 DNA. The D gene is left open where the match is weak. Part of the rows lack a size; the others show once, few, many or a class for expanded clones.

d_gene: TRBD1; abundance: .; len: 15; v_gene: TRBV4-1; j_gene: TRBJ2-7; CDR3aa: CASSLRSGTAGEQYF; CDR3nt: TGCGCCAGCAGCTTACGTTCCGGGACAGCTGGCGAGCAGTACTTC
d_gene: TRBD2; abundance: many; len: 13; v_gene: TRBV6-1; j_gene: TRBJ2-2; CDR3aa: CASPSGGTGELFF; CDR3nt: TGTGCCAGCCCTAGCGGGGGGACCGGGGAGCTGTTTTTT
d_gene: TRBD2; abundance: many; len: 17; v_gene: TRBV6-1; j_gene: TRBJ2-2; CDR3aa: CASSLQGTSGPPGELFF; CDR3nt: TGTGCCAGCAGCCTACAGGGGACTAGCGGCCCCCCCGGGGAGCTGTTTTTT
d_gene: TRBD1; abundance: .; len: 16; v_gene: TRBV6-1; j_gene: TRBJ2-5; CDR3aa: CASSPLTGGIWETQYF; CDR3nt: TGTGCCAGCAGTCCACTGACAGGGGGTATTTGGGAGACCCAGTACTTC
d_gene: .; abundance: many; len: 14; v_gene: TRBV4-2; j_gene: TRBJ1-1; CDR3aa: CASSQPQEVAEAFF; CDR3nt: TGTGCCAGCAGCCAGCCCCAGGAGGTCGCTGAAGCTTTCTTT
d_gene: .; abundance: many; len: 13; v_gene: TRBV28; j_gene: TRBJ1-1; CDR3aa: CASSATFNTEAFF; CDR3nt: TGTGCCAGCAGCGCAACCTTTAACACTGAAGCTTTCTTT
d_gene: .; abundance: many; len: 12; v_gene: TRBV6-5; j_gene: TRBJ2-7; CDR3aa: CASTRGTYEQYF; CDR3nt: TGTGCCAGTACTAGGGGGACCTACGAGCAGTACTTC
d_gene: TRBD2; abundance: many; len: 14; v_gene: TRBV7-8; j_gene: TRBJ2-7; CDR3aa: CASSLDLAGDEQYF; CDR3nt: TGTGCCAGCAGCTTAGATCTAGCGGGAGACGAGCAGTACTTC
d_gene: TRBD1; abundance: .; len: 14; v_gene: TRBV12-3/TRBV12-4; j_gene: TRBJ2-7; CDR3aa: CASSFGTAAYDQYF; CDR3nt: TGTGCCAGCAGTTTTGGGACAGCCGCCTACGATCAGTACTTC
d_gene: .; abundance: once; len: 14; v_gene: TRBV19; j_gene: TRBJ1-2; CDR3aa: CASSISLSNYGYTF; CDR3nt: TGTGCCAGTAGTATTTCCCTATCGAACTATGGCTACACCTTC
d_gene: TRBD1; abundance: many; len: 14; v_gene: TRBV11-2; j_gene: TRBJ2-5; CDR3aa: CASSPDRGQGTQYF; CDR3nt: TGTGCCAGCAGCCCGGACAGGGGGCAGGGGACCCAGTACTTC
d_gene: .; abundance: many; len: 14; v_gene: TRBV6-1; j_gene: TRBJ1-1; CDR3aa: CASSLHRLNTEAFF; CDR3nt: TGTGCCAGCAGTCTCCACCGACTGAACACTGAAGCTTTCTTT
d_gene: TRBD2; abundance: many; len: 16; v_gene: TRBV20-1; j_gene: TRBJ2-7; CDR3aa: CSSSGTSGRAVYEQYF; CDR3nt: TGCAGTTCCTCCGGGACTAGCGGGAGGGCCGTATACGAGCAGTACTTC
d_gene: .; abundance: many; len: 15; v_gene: TRBV27; j_gene: TRBJ2-7; CDR3aa: CASSLSIQGTYEQYF; CDR3nt: TGTGCCAGCAGTTTATCGATACAGGGAACCTACGAGCAGTACTTC
d_gene: .; abundance: many; len: 17; v_gene: TRBV5-1; j_gene: TRBJ2-7; CDR3aa: CASSLGASGRTLSEQYF; CDR3nt: TGCGCCAGCAGCTTGGGGGCCTCGGGTAGAACCTTGAGTGAGCAGTACTTC
d_gene: .; abundance: many; len: 9; v_gene: TRBV27; j_gene: TRBJ2-7; CDR3aa: CASQQSRYF; CDR3nt: TGTGCCAGCCAACAATCCCGGTACTTC
d_gene: .; abundance: .; len: 15; v_gene: TRBV3-1; j_gene: TRBJ2-5; CDR3aa: CASSQEGILQETQYF; CDR3nt: TGTGCCAGCAGCCAAGAGGGCATTTTACAAGAGACCCAGTACTTC
d_gene: .; abundance: many; len: 16; v_gene: TRBV4-1; j_gene: TRBJ2-4; CDR3aa: CASSQEGSLAKNIQYF; CDR3nt: TGCGCCAGCAGCCAAGAGGGCAGCCTAGCCAAAAACATTCAGTACTTC
d_gene: .; abundance: many; len: 15; v_gene: TRBV6-2/TRBV6-3; j_gene: TRBJ2-3; CDR3aa: CASSYWASDTDTQYF; CDR3nt: TGTGCCAGCAGTTACTGGGCTAGCGACACAGATACGCAGTATTTT
d_gene: TRBD1; abundance: many; len: 15; v_gene: TRBV20-1; j_gene: TRBJ1-2; CDR3aa: CSARESGQGFGGYTF; CDR3nt: TGCAGTGCTAGAGAGTCAGGACAGGGTTTCGGTGGCTACACCTTC
d_gene: TRBD2; abundance: many; len: 18; v_gene: TRBV24-1; j_gene: TRBJ2-1; CDR3aa: CATSDFKTSGSTINEQFF; CDR3nt: TGTGCCACCAGTGACTTCAAGACTAGCGGGAGTACCATCAATGAGCAGTTCTTC
d_gene: TRBD2; abundance: many; len: 14; v_gene: TRBV10-3; j_gene: TRBJ2-7; CDR3aa: CAIRSSGMTYEQYF; CDR3nt: TGTGCCATCAGGTCCAGCGGGATGACCTACGAGCAGTACTTC
d_gene: TRBD2; abundance: many; len: 16; v_gene: TRBV18; j_gene: TRBJ2-7; CDR3aa: CASSPLPAREAYEQYF; CDR3nt: TGTGCCAGCTCACCGCTCCCTGCGCGGGAGGCCTACGAGCAGTACTTC
d_gene: .; abundance: many; len: 14; v_gene: TRBV4-1; j_gene: TRBJ2-7; CDR3aa: CASSQVGVLYEQYF; CDR3nt: TGCGCCAGCAGCCAAGTAGGAGTACTCTACGAGCAGTACTTC
d_gene: TRBD2; abundance: .; len: 14; v_gene: TRBV20-1; j_gene: TRBJ2-7; CDR3aa: CSAVIGTIEGEQYF; CDR3nt: TGCAGTGCCGTGATCGGGACTATAGAGGGCGAGCAGTACTTC
d_gene: .; abundance: .; len: 16; v_gene: TRBV7-9; j_gene: TRBJ2-5; CDR3aa: CASSLAGRPTPGTQYF; CDR3nt: TGTGCCAGCAGCTTAGCCGGCCGCCCCACCCCGGGGACCCAGTACTTC
d_gene: .; abundance: many; len: 16; v_gene: TRBV12-3/TRBV12-4; j_gene: TRBJ2-7; CDR3aa: CASSPFGTLISYEQYF; CDR3nt: TGTGCCAGCAGCCCCTTCGGGACACTTATCTCCTACGAGCAGTACTTC
d_gene: .; abundance: many; len: 16; v_gene: TRBV28; j_gene: TRBJ1-6; CDR3aa: CASRKTGSSYNSPLHF; CDR3nt: TGTGCCAGCAGAAAGACGGGCAGCTCCTATAATTCACCCCTCCACTTT
d_gene: TRBD1; abundance: many; len: 17; v_gene: TRBV6-2/TRBV6-3; j_gene: TRBJ1-5; CDR3aa: CASSYSGWTGGNQPQHF; CDR3nt: TGTGCCAGCAGTTACTCGGGCTGGACAGGGGGCAATCAGCCCCAGCATTTT
d_gene: .; abundance: many; len: 14; v_gene: TRBV15; j_gene: TRBJ1-2; CDR3aa: CATSRDRPGNGYTF; CDR3nt: TGTGCCACCAGCAGAGATCGACCCGGCAATGGCTACACCTTC
d_gene: .; abundance: many; len: 16; v_gene: TRBV12-3/TRBV12-4; j_gene: TRBJ1-2; CDR3aa: CASSLRRASRDYGYTF; CDR3nt: TGTGCCAGCAGCCTCCGGAGAGCCTCCCGGGATTATGGCTACACCTTC
d_gene: .; abundance: .; len: 15; v_gene: TRBV25-1; j_gene: TRBJ2-6; CDR3aa: CASRDVGTGANVLTF; CDR3nt: .
d_gene: .; abundance: many; len: 15; v_gene: TRBV10-3; j_gene: TRBJ1-2; CDR3aa: CAISESVDRNYGYTF; CDR3nt: TGTGCCATCAGTGAGTCTGTCGATCGTAACTATGGCTACACCTTC
d_gene: .; abundance: few; len: 15; v_gene: TRBV10-1; j_gene: TRBJ2-4; CDR3aa: CASSDGRVAKNIQYF; CDR3nt: TGCGCCAGCAGTGATGGCAGGGTGGCCAAAAACATTCAGTACTTC
d_gene: TRBD2; abundance: many; len: 17; v_gene: TRBV6-5; j_gene: TRBJ2-7; CDR3aa: CASSYSGGSGFPYEQYF; CDR3nt: TGTGCCAGCAGTTATTCTGGGGGTAGCGGGTTCCCCTACGAGCAGTACTTC
d_gene: .; abundance: many; len: 14; v_gene: TRBV11-2; j_gene: TRBJ2-7; CDR3aa: CASRRVGGPYEQYF; CDR3nt: TGTGCCAGCAGGAGGGTGGGCGGCCCCTACGAGCAGTACTTC
d_gene: .; abundance: .; len: 17; v_gene: TRBV6-1; j_gene: TRBJ1-6; CDR3aa: CASSPRGRTALNSPLHF; CDR3nt: TGTGCCAGCAGTCCAAGGGGACGGACAGCTCTTAATTCACCCCTCCACTTT
d_gene: .; abundance: many; len: 14; v_gene: TRBV6-1; j_gene: TRBJ1-2; CDR3aa: CASSEGWANYGYTF; CDR3nt: TGTGCCAGCAGTGAAGGGTGGGCTAACTATGGCTACACCTTC
d_gene: .; abundance: many; len: 14; v_gene: TRBV6-2/TRBV6-3; j_gene: TRBJ2-2; CDR3aa: CASRPQGTGGELFF; CDR3nt: TGTGCCAGCAGACCTCAGGGAACGGGCGGGGAGCTGTTTTTT
d_gene: TRBD1; abundance: .; len: 17; v_gene: TRBV11-2; j_gene: TRBJ1-2; CDR3aa: CASSLDFLQGGIGGYTF; CDR3nt: TGTGCCAGCAGCTTAGATTTCTTGCAGGGGGGGATCGGAGGCTACACCTTC
d_gene: TRBD2; abundance: many; len: 13; v_gene: TRBV10-1; j_gene: TRBJ2-7; CDR3aa: CASSESTSGKLYF; CDR3nt: TGCGCCAGCAGTGAGTCGACTAGCGGGAAACTGTACTTC
d_gene: TRBD1; abundance: many; len: 17; v_gene: TRBV6-5; j_gene: TRBJ1-2; CDR3aa: CASSYFRTGGANYGYTF; CDR3nt: TGTGCCAGCAGTTACTTCCGGACAGGGGGAGCTAACTATGGCTACACCTTC
d_gene: .; abundance: many; len: 12; v_gene: TRBV11-2; j_gene: TRBJ1-1; CDR3aa: CASSLDGHEAFF; CDR3nt: TGTGCCAGCAGCTTAGACGGTCATGAAGCTTTCTTT
d_gene: TRBD1; abundance: many; len: 15; v_gene: TRBV19; j_gene: TRBJ1-2; CDR3aa: CASSALDRATRGYTF; CDR3nt: TGTGCCAGTAGTGCTTTGGACAGGGCGACGCGAGGCTACACCTTC
d_gene: TRBD2; abundance: many; len: 19; v_gene: TRBV20-1; j_gene: TRBJ2-7; CDR3aa: CSARDPASGSSDYSYEQYF; CDR3nt: TGCAGTGCTAGAGATCCGGCTAGCGGGAGTTCGGACTATTCCTACGAGCAGTACTTC
d_gene: TRBD1; abundance: .; len: 14; v_gene: TRBV2; j_gene: TRBJ1-3; CDR3aa: CASSRQGARNTIYF; CDR3nt: TGTGCCAGCAGCAGACAGGGGGCGAGAAACACCATATATTTT
d_gene: .; abundance: many; len: 15; v_gene: TRBV7-2; j_gene: TRBJ1-3; CDR3aa: CASSLDFGLGNTIYF; CDR3nt: TGTGCCAGCAGCTTAGACTTTGGCCTAGGAAACACCATATATTTT
d_gene: .; abundance: many; len: 14; v_gene: TRBV28; j_gene: TRBJ1-6; CDR3aa: CASSLSVAGSPLHF; CDR3nt: TGTGCCAGCAGTTTATCCGTGGCTGGTTCACCCCTCCACTTT
d_gene: .; abundance: many; len: 13; v_gene: TRBV15; j_gene: TRBJ1-1; CDR3aa: CATTIQRNTEAFF; CDR3nt: TGTGCCACCACAATACAGAGGAACACTGAAGCTTTCTTT
d_gene: TRBD1; abundance: many; len: 15; v_gene: TRBV12-5; j_gene: TRBJ1-3; CDR3aa: CASGLGQGTGNTIYF; CDR3nt: TGTGCTAGTGGTTTGGGACAGGGGACTGGAAACACCATATATTTT
d_gene: TRBD1; abundance: .; len: 13; v_gene: TRBV29-1; j_gene: TRBJ1-5; CDR3aa: CSVGTGAYQPQHF; CDR3nt: TGCAGCGTTGGAACAGGGGCCTATCAGCCCCAGCATTTT
d_gene: .; abundance: many; len: 14; v_gene: TRBV12-3/TRBV12-4; j_gene: TRBJ2-5; CDR3aa: CASSQRRVWETQYF; CDR3nt: TGTGCCAGCAGTCAGCGTCGGGTGTGGGAGACCCAGTACTTC
d_gene: TRBD2; abundance: many; len: 16; v_gene: TRBV4-3; j_gene: TRBJ2-7; CDR3aa: CASSPIISGRYYEQYF; CDR3nt: TGCGCCAGCAGCCCCATTATTAGCGGGAGGTATTACGAGCAGTACTTC
d_gene: TRBD1; abundance: .; len: 16; v_gene: TRBV18; j_gene: TRBJ1-2; CDR3aa: CASSPLRQGVTHGYTF; CDR3nt: TGTGCCAGCTCACCACTTCGACAGGGGGTTACCCATGGCTACACCTTC
d_gene: .; abundance: .; len: 15; v_gene: TRBV4-1; j_gene: TRBJ1-4; CDR3aa: CASSQDIATNEKLFF; CDR3nt: TGCGCCAGCAGCCAAGATATTGCAACTAATGAAAAACTGTTTTTT
d_gene: .; abundance: many; len: 13; v_gene: TRBV11-1; j_gene: TRBJ2-7; CDR3aa: CASRRDITYEQYF; CDR3nt: TGTGCCAGCAGAAGGGACATCACCTACGAGCAGTACTTC
d_gene: TRBD2; abundance: .; len: 17; v_gene: TRBV2; j_gene: TRBJ2-2; CDR3aa: CASSGLAGSGNTGELFF; CDR3nt: TGTGCCAGCAGTGGACTAGCGGGATCCGGGAACACCGGGGAGCTGTTTTTT
d_gene: TRBD2; abundance: few; len: 17; v_gene: TRBV4-1; j_gene: TRBJ2-4; CDR3aa: CASSLPRAGLDKNIKYF; CDR3nt: TGCGCCAGCAGCCTACCCCGAGCGGGACTGGACAAAAACATTAAGTACTTC
d_gene: TRBD2; abundance: many; len: 14; v_gene: TRBV5-1; j_gene: TRBJ2-7; CDR3aa: CASRSSGDSYEQYF; CDR3nt: TGCGCCAGCAGATCTAGCGGTGATTCCTACGAGCAGTACTTC